What follows is one T cell receptor beta chain and its context. Its antigen is still unknown. No quality values exist for individual bases; no much larger clone is one base distant. The data are from a study of graft-versus-host responses after intestinal transplantation (dated by TCRdb to the early 2020s). Regarding the study in general: The transplants that recipients got were multivisceral, liver-intestinal, or isolated intestinal. Anti-thymocyte globulin induction was given to all recipients, followed by maintenance tacrolimus and steroids for about 3 years. After intestinal transplantation, graft-versus-host and host-versus-graft alloreactive T cell clones in the graft, circulation and bone marrow were tracked using bulk TCR-beta CDR3 sequencing. To identify alloreactive clones, pre-transplant mixed lymphocyte reaction products were sequenced and compared with unstimulated pre-transplant donor and recipient T cells. Of the roughly 24 intestinal transplant recipients enrolled in the cohort, one of whom was a retransplant, a few patients without pretransplant specimens were excluded. A peak of at least 4% donor T cells among recipient peripheral blood mononuclear cells was the definition used for donor T cell macrochimerism. Instead of going to the commercial service, samples from a few later patients were sequenced in-house on an Illumina MiSeq and processed with MiXCR.

What the work shows at the level of the full study, not this receptor alone: Early after transplant, peak levels of circulating GvH clones were found to be associated with declines in HvG clones. In the allografts of patients with donor T cell macrochimerism, GvH to HvG T cell clonal ratios were high. The conclusions were limited by the relatively low number and heterogeneity of the intestinal transplant patients. GvH clones were detected in recipient bone marrow, and some appeared earlier in ileal mucosa or blood, consistent with an intestinal mucosal origin.

The library was built by means of the immunoSEQ multiplex PCR assay. For most patients, genomic DNA was isolated using the Qiagen DNeasy Blood and Tissue Kit and was shipped frozen to Adaptive Biotechnologies for TCR sequencing. For most patients, genomic DNA was subjected to high-throughput TCR-beta CDR3 sequencing by Adaptive Biotechnologies. The paper's processing steps were these. Adaptive's ImmunoSEQ software supplied the TCR sequencing data for around 17 patients, while MiXCR and VDJtools were used to process three other patients. To correct CD4 versus CD8 sorting errors, sequences present in both subsets at a frequency ratio below 5:1 were removed. CDR3 nucleotide sequences shared by donor and recipient were removed because the origin of these sequences could not be assigned. To count as alloreactive, a clone needed at least 2-fold expansion over unstimulated cells and a minimum CFSE-low frequency of 0.002% (template counts) or 0.001% (read counts). Clones were considered mappable if detected in sequenced pre-transplant spleen, lymph node, or MLR CFSE-low populations of the donor or recipient. Cumulative frequency of alloreactive clones was calculated as a percentage of all sequences weighted by copy number. TCRdb retrieved this table from immuneACCESS and kept in-frame rearrangements only. Not all clones are present; in checked studies, unresolved V genes account for under half, and no reason is known for the remainder. The D gene and trimming were derived from the DNA, and the V and J assignments and clone size from that table. The table for this sample lists tens of thousands of clones; 80% to 95% of them were counted only once. The biggest ten clones account for approximately 0.32% of the sample.

V is clipped by 0 bases and J by 2 bases, and the sequence between their germline boundaries is 17 bases long. The germline V gene encodes CDR1 SGDLS and CDR2 YYNGEE. The CDR3 covers 17 residues, taking in both the cysteine and the phenylalanine. The sequence is cut down to CDR3 DNA, 51 bases in frame from base 1. Reading the label with the study, this specimen's time point is: cells obtained before transplantation from donor or recipient. CD3+CD4+ and CD3+CD8+ populations were FACS-sorted from unstimulated pre-transplant donor and recipient cells taken from spleen or lymph nodes. The sequence is built from TRBV9 and TRBJ1-2; perhaps TRBD1 is the D gene, with 6 bases matching. The TCR was taken from a human donor who was the organ donor for an intestinal transplant. Sequences were derived from unstimulated CD4+ T cells sorted from spleen or lymph node cells, sampled before transplant. The DNA is TGTGCCAGCAGCGTAGTCTCGGGGATCACAGGGAACTATGGCTACACCTTC. This encodes CASSVVSGITGNYGYTF.